The entry below gives a single TCR beta chain sequence along with its context. Antigen: not known. The sample is drawn from a study of shared clonotypes between healthy human individuals. CDR3 length equals 16 residues. The germline gives CDR1 SGHRS, CDR2 YFSETQ. The junction had 12 bases not matched to a gene; V was cut back by 2 bases and J by 8 bases. Measured with immunoSEQ multiplex PCR; TCRdb has only the in-frame clones, and not every one. The sample holds over a million clones; around 98% are singletons and the top ten take around 0.47%. Overall study findings and caveats: The study found about 5% of naive CD4 clonotypes shared across several donors. How much donors shared clonotypes was expected to be affected by sequencing depth.

The study enrolled healthy HIV-negative adults without recent acute infections or vaccinations as donors. Sequenced material: naive CD4+ T cells sorted from blood. Subset: CD45RA+ positively selected. This clonotype originated in a man in his thirties or forties in good health. The chain couples TRBV5-1 to TRBJ1-4; 7 nucleotides line up with TRBD1. Here the CDR3 reads CASSFEPQGSGEKLFF. CDR3 nucleotides: TGCGCCAGCAGCTTTGAACCACAGGGGTCTGGGGAAAAACTGTTTTTT.